This T cell receptor (beta chain) was obtained from a study of OX40 agonist ivuxolimab in advanced cancers. Some clones are missing from TCRdb's copy, which holds only in-frame ones; the method was immunoSEQ multiplex PCR. Among under 90,000 clones listed, 89% were seen once. The V gene lost 1 base and the J gene lost 6 bases, with 13 bases spanning the gap. The CDR3 covers 14 residues. Germline V gene lookup returns CDR1 SGHRS and CDR2 YFSETQ. The V and J genes are TRBV5-1 and TRBJ1-2, with D uncertain. Sequenced material: CD4+ or CD8+ T cells sorted from blood, taken in a trial of the OX40 agonist ivuxolimab. The TCR originated in an adult with an advanced solid tumor such as melanoma, head and neck, liver or kidney cancer. CDR3 coding DNA: TGCGCCAGCAGCTTGCAGTCGGGGTCCGATGGCTACACCTTC. As protein: CASSLQSGSDGYTF.